This TCR beta chain appears in the sequencing data of a study of CD8+ T cells in alopecia areata. This CDR3 region has 15 residues. Per germline, CDR1 SEHNR and CDR2 FQNEAQ (reference sequence). Trimming cost V 2 bases and J 4 bases; bases outside gene matches: 3. The treatment here: oral pan-JAK inhibitor, 5-10 mg twice daily. RNA, once extracted, was reverse transcribed into cDNA for use as the sequencing template. Repertoires were generated with immunoSEQ multiplex PCR, while TCRdb's copy carries only in-frame clones and drops some. Of roughly 120,000 clones in the sample, about 60% were seen once.

The chain has TRBV7-9 and TRBJ2-1; 9 bases align to TRBD2. The TCR comes from a human donor with alopecia areata. The material was CD8+ T cells sorted from blood, obtained at week 24, from a patient treated with tofacitinib. CDR3 protein: CASSLKAGGYNEQFF. The CDR3 region has the DNA TGTGCCAGCAGCTTAAAAGCGGGGGGATACAATGAGCAGTTCTTC.